What follows are 5 T cell receptor beta chains derived from one specimen sequenced in a study of T-cell reconstitution after alpha-beta-depleted transplantation in children. For TCRbeta, the library was prepared with unique molecular identifiers. TCRdb redid the calling of the PCR reads with MiXCR, one entry per CDR3 protein. The sample lists 70,000 to 95,000 distinct CDR3 sequences, 10% to 15% seen once, with roughly 14% in the top ten. The sample consisted of PBMCs from the stem cell graft donor, taken from the stem cell graft. The source of these receptors is a human donor who donated a stem cell graft to a child with inherited bone marrow failure.

This clonotype was counted many times. V usage is TRBV7-2 and J usage is TRBJ1-2; no reliable D call. The CDR3 contains 13 residues. Trimming pared 3 bases from V and 2 bases from J, leaving 7 bases between. Germline values: CDR1 SGHTA, CDR2 FQGNSA. The CDR3 region is CASSFLVNYGYTF. CDR3 bases: TGTGCCAGCAGCTTCTTGGTAAACTATGGCTACACCTTC.

The table lists this clonotype with many counts. V usage is TRBV4-1 and J usage is TRBJ2-7, with D perhaps TRBD1 (5 bases). Germline V CDR1 and CDR2: MGHRA, YSYEKL. The CDR3 sequence is 15 residues long. V was trimmed by 0 bases and J by 2 bases, leaving 11 bases between them. The CDR3 spells CASSQEAQVAYEQYF. As DNA, the CDR3 is TGCGCCAGCAGCCAAGAGGCACAGGTAGCCTACGAGCAGTACTTC.

At least ten counts were recorded for this clonotype. The chain recombines TRBV9 with TRBJ1-1; a weak D match, TRBD1 (5 bases). V lost 0 bases, J lost 1 base, and 10 bases lay in between. Germline values: CDR1 SGDLS, CDR2 YYNGEE. The CDR3 runs to 15 residues. The CDR3 sequence is CASSVVQGENTEAFF. CDR3 sequence (DNA): TGTGCCAGCAGCGTAGTGCAGGGAGAGAACACTGAAGCTTTCTTT.

This clonotype was counted ten times or more. This rearrangement joins TRBV4-3 to TRBJ2-7; 10 nucleotides align to TRBD2. The germline gives CDR1 LGHNA, CDR2 YSLEER. This CDR3 contains 11 residues. Here the CDR3 reads CASSHSGRVWV. CDR3 nucleotides: TGCGCCAGCAGCCACAGCGGGAGGGTCTGGGTC.

The chain recombines TRBV6-2 or TRBV6-3 with TRBJ2-1; unclear D gene. V was trimmed by 7 bases and J by 6 bases, leaving 19 bases between them. The germline gives CDR1 MNHEY, CDR2 SVGEGT. CDR3 size: 15 residues. The CDR3: CASTLRQAWVNEQFF. In DNA form, the CDR3 reads TGTGCCAGCACCCTTCGCCAAGCCTGGGTCAATGAGCAGTTCTTC.